The 21 T cell receptor beta chains below all came from one sample that was sequenced in a study of blood T cell repertoires in COVID-19. TCRdb keeps only in-frame clones here, not all; method: immunoSEQ multiplex PCR. The sample gives about 190,000 clones, roughly 84% of which show up once; 3.2% is in the top ten. Sequenced material: PBMCs or T cells enriched from blood (not recorded which). The source is a woman in her 30s who had recovered from COVID-19.

The chain uses TRBV3-1 (or the pseudogene TRBV3-2) and TRBJ2-5; TRBD2 matches at 8 bases. Trimming removed 7 bases from V and 1 base from J; junction bases left unmatched: 8. The CDR3 is 15 amino acids. Germline V CDR1 and CDR2: LGHDT, YNNKEL (reference sequence). The CDR3 DNA reads as TGTGCCAGCAACCGGGGGGGTGGGTTCCAAGAGACCCAGTACTTC. It is translated as CASNRGGGFQETQYF.

The chain has TRBV4-1 and TRBJ1-1; 9 positions agree with TRBD1. J was trimmed by 0 bases and V by 7 bases; bases with no gene match: 9. This CDR3 region has 16 residues. Germline CDR1 is MGHRA and CDR2 is YSYEKL. The CDR3 DNA sequence: TGCGCCAGCAAAGATAGGGGACAGGGAATGAACACTGAAGCTTTCTTT. It yields the protein CASKDRGQGMNTEAFF.

In the case of this clone: Different DNA sequences within this sample yield the same CDR3. Written as DNA, the CDR3 is TGTGCCAGCTCTCCCGGACTAGCGGGAAATGAGCAGTTCTTC. This sequence encodes CASSPGLAGNEQFF. The V and J genes are TRBV18 and TRBJ2-1, with TRBD2 matching over 12 bases. Germline CDR1 and CDR2: KGHSH and LQKENI. V trimming: 6 bases; J trimming: 7 bases; junction bases outside the gene matches: 4. The length of the CDR3 is 14 residues.

The chain links TRBV6-5 to TRBJ1-6; D is possibly TRBD1 (5 bases). Germline V lookup: CDR1 MNHEY, CDR2 SVGAGI. The CDR3 runs 12 residues. Trimming removed 9 bases from V and 7 bases from J, with 10 bases in between. The CDR3 region is CARAGGNSPLHF. The CDR3 DNA sequence: TGTGCCAGGGCGGGGGGAAATTCACCCCTCCACTTT.

This chain joins TRBV16 and TRBJ1-2; TRBD1 might be the D (5 bases). Per germline, CDR1 KGHSY and CDR2 FQNENV. V lost 6 bases to trimming and J lost 1 base, with 12 bases between them. The CDR3 covers 14 residues. CDR3 DNA: TGTGCCAGCAGGCCGGGGGGGGTTAACTATGGCTACACCTTC. Residues: CASRPGGVNYGYTF.

The V call is TRBV2, the J call TRBJ1-2, with D tentatively TRBD1 (5 bases). Germline loops: CDR1 SNHLY, CDR2 FYNNEI. V was trimmed by 0 bases and J by 7 bases, leaving 12 bases between them. The length of the CDR3 is 14 residues. CDR3: CASSEAAGIAGYTF. In DNA, the CDR3 is TGTGCCAGCAGTGAAGCGGCAGGGATCGCTGGCTACACCTTC. Together with reference TRBV2 and TRBJ1-2, the CDR3 gives the full variable domain: EPEVTQTPSHQVTQMGQEVILRCVPISNHLYFYWYRQILGQKVEFLVSFYNNEISEKSEIFDDQFSVERPDGSNFTLKIRSTKLEDSAMYFCASSEAAGIAGYTFGSGTRLTVV.

The chain recombines TRBV20-1 with TRBJ1-5; unclear D gene. The CDR3 is 14 amino acids. Trimming cost V 3 bases and J 8 bases, with 17 bases left between them. Germline values: CDR1 DFQATT, CDR2 SNEGSKA (reference sequence). The CDR3 DNA sequence: TGCAGTGCTAGTGAAGGCACCTACAGAGAGCCCCAGCATTTT. Amino acid sequence: CSASEGTYREPQHF.

In regard to this clone: The junction does not match germline at one end; this may be a read error. V gene TRBV7-7 combines with J gene TRBJ2-1; D gene uncertain. Germline CDR1 SSHAT, CDR2 FNYEAQ (reference sequence). The CDR3 has 15 amino acids. CDR3 DNA sequence: TGTGCTAGCAGCTTAGATAGTATCTCCTACAATGAGCAGTTCTTC. Translated: CASSLDSISYNEQFF.

About this clone itself: At one boundary the junction diverges from the germline segment, which might be a read error. The rearrangement links TRBV28 to TRBJ2-7; 7 bases map to TRBD1. The CDR3 runs 12 residues. Germline lookup yields CDR1 MDHEN and CDR2 SYDVKM. Written as DNA, the CDR3 is TGTGCCAGCAGTCGAACCGGGACAGACCCCATTTTC. Its translation: CASSRTGTDPIF.

CDR3 protein: CASSLSRDRGAFF. CDR3 bases: TGTGCCAGCAGCCTCAGTCGGGACAGGGGCGCTTTCTTT. This chain connects TRBV14 to TRBJ1-1; 10 nucleotides agree with TRBD1. The CDR3 has 13 amino acids. The V and J ends lost 4 bases and 11 bases, in that order; junction bases with no gene match: 7. CDR1 and CDR2 from the germline V gene are SGHDN and FVKESK.

This clone turned up a few times. The chain combines TRBV5-6 with TRBJ1-4, with 9 bases lining up with TRBD1. V was pared by 4 bases and J by 0 bases, with 7 bases of the junction left unmatched. Germline V CDR1 and CDR2: SGHDT, YYEEEE. The CDR3 is 17 amino acids. For the CDR3, the DNA is TGTGCCAGCAGCCCCGGACAGGGGCTTGCAACTAATGAAAAACTGTTTTTT. Protein: CASSPGQGLATNEKLFF.

This clone has only one observation. This rearrangement joins TRBV20-1 to TRBJ1-1; D call uncertain. This CDR3 spans 11 amino acids. V lost 4 bases and J lost 5, with 8 bases in between. Looked up from germline, CDR1 is DFQATT and CDR2 is SNEGSKA (reference sequence). The CDR3 sequence is CSATGWTEAFF. Here the CDR3 DNA reads TGCAGTGCTACCGGGTGGACTGAAGCTTTCTTT.

The chain employs TRBV15 and TRBJ2-1; D possibly corresponds to TRBD2 (5 bases). The CDR3 extends over 13 amino acids. The V and J ends lost 0 bases and 8 bases respectively, with 8 bases between them. CDR1 LNHNV and CDR2 YYDKDF come from the germline V gene (reference sequence). The CDR3 region has the DNA TGTGCCACCAGCAGAGATAAGAGGGATGAGCAGTTCTTC. Its protein is CATSRDKRDEQFF. The entire variable domain, with the rest obtained from reference TRBV15 and TRBJ2-1, is as follows: DAMVIQNPRYQVTQFGKPVTLSCSQTLNHNVMYWYQQKSSQAPKLLFHYYDKDFNNEADTPDNFQSRRPNTSFCFLDIRSPGLGDTAMYLCATSRDKRDEQFFGPGTRLTVL.

This sequence joins TRBV10-2 and TRBJ1-1, with 10 bases aligning to TRBD1. Germline-derived CDR1 and CDR2 are WSHSY and SAAADI. V was clipped by 6 bases and J by 0 bases; unmatched bases: 4. This CDR3 has 15 residues. This CDR3 is CASRGDRGLNTEAFF. CDR3 nucleotides: TGCGCCAGCAGAGGGGACAGGGGTTTGAACACTGAAGCTTTCTTT.

This sequence joins TRBV12-5 and TRBJ2-1, with a possible D match to TRBD1 (6 bases). The ends were cut back, 6 bases at V and 0 bases at J, with 24 bases in the middle. The length of the CDR3 is 19 residues. Germline assignment: CDR1 LGHNT and CDR2 FRNRAP. CDR3 in DNA: TGTGCTAGTGGCCGAGGCCCCTCACAGGGCCCGAGCTCCTACAATGAGCAGTTCTTC. Amino acids: CASGRGPSQGPSSYNEQFF.

This clone was recorded once. This chain links TRBV29-1 with TRBJ2-7, with 9 bases lining up with TRBD1. This CDR3 is built from 14 residues. Trimming cost V 6 bases and J 7 bases; bases outside gene matches: 13. The germline V gene has CDR1 SQVTM and CDR2 ANQGSEA. DNA of the CDR3: TGCAGCGTAGGACAGGGGACGATGGTCGGGGAGCAGTACGTC. Protein product: CSVGQGTMVGEQYV.

This chain connects TRBV29-1 to TRBJ2-2, with a tentative D call TRBD1 (6 bases). The CDR3 is made up of 14 amino acids. Germline CDR1 SQVTM, CDR2 ANQGSEA. V lost 6 bases and J 4 bases, leaving 15 bases between the germline ends. CDR3 DNA sequence: TGCAGCGTGATGGGGGCAGGATTCACCGGGGAGCTGTTTTTT. This sequence encodes CSVMGAGFTGELFF.

V usage is TRBV5-1 and J usage is TRBJ2-1; 10 bases are shared with TRBD2. Losses at the gene ends were 5 bases for V and 0 bases for J; bases not matched to a gene: 2. CDR1 is SGHRS and CDR2 is YFSETQ in the germline V gene. There are 15 residues in the CDR3. The CDR3 sequence is CASRWTSGSYNEQFF. The CDR3 nucleotides read TGCGCCAGCAGATGGACTAGCGGCTCCTACAATGAGCAGTTCTTC.

V is TRBV9 and J is TRBJ1-3; D call uncertain. There are 17 residues in the CDR3. Germline CDR1 SGDLS, CDR2 YYNGEE. The V and J ends lost 4 bases and 0 bases respectively, with 17 bases between them. The CDR3 DNA reads as TGTGCCAGCAGCAGCCGGGGAGTTGATTACTCTGGAAACACCATATATTTT. Translating gives CASSSRGVDYSGNTIYF.

J is TRBJ2-3 and V is TRBV27; 8 bases line up with TRBD1. The CDR3 spans 15 residues. The ends lost 7 bases at V and 0 bases at J; junction bases unmatched: 6. Per the germline V gene, CDR1 is MNHEY and CDR2 is SMNVEV (reference sequence). CDR3 region: CASTLAGGSTDTQYF. CDR3 coding DNA: TGTGCCAGCACCCTCGCAGGGGGCAGCACAGATACGCAGTATTTT.

This chain connects TRBV27 to TRBJ2-2; 7 nucleotides agree with TRBD2. Germline CDR1 is MNHEY and CDR2 is SMNVEV (reference sequence). The V and J ends lost 6 bases and 0 bases, in that order; junction bases with no gene match: 4. The CDR3 is 15 residues long. The CDR3 spells CASSSGRANTGELFF. As DNA, the CDR3 is TGTGCCAGCAGCTCAGGGAGGGCGAACACCGGGGAGCTGTTTTTT.